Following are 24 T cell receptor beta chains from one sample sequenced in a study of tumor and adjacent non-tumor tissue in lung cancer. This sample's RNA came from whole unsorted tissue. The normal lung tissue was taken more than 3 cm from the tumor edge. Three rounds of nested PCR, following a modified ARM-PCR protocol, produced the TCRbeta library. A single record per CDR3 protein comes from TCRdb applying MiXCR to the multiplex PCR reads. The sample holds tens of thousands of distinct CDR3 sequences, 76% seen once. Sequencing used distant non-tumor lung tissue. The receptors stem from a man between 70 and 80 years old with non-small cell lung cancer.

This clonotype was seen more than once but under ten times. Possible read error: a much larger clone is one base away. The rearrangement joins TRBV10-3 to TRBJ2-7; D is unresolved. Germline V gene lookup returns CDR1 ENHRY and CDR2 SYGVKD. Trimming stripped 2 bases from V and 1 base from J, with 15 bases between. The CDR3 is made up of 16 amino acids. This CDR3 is CAISEALSDLSYEQYF. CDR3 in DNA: TGTGCCATCAGTGAGGCTTTAAGCGATTTGTCCTACGAGCAGTACTTC.

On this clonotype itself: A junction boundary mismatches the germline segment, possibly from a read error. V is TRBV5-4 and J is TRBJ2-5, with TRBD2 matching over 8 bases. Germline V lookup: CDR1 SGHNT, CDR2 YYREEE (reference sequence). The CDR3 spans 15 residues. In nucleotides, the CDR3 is TGTGCCTGCAGCTGGCGGGGGGATAACCAAGAGACCCAATACTTC. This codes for CACSWRGDNQETQYF.

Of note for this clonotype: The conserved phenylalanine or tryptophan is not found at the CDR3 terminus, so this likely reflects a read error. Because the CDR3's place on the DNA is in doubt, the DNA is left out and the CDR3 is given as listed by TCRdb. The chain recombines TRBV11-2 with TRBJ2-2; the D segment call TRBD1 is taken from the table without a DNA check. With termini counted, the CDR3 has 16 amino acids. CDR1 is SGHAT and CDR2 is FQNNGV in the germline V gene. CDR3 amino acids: CASSLVGIGVAGELLI.

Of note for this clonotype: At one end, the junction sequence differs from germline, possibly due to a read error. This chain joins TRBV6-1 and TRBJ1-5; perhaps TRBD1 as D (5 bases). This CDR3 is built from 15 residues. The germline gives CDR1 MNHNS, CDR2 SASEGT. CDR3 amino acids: CASSEETEGVQLQHF. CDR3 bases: TGTGCCAGCAGTGAAGAGACAGAGGGCGTTCAGCTCCAGCATTTT.

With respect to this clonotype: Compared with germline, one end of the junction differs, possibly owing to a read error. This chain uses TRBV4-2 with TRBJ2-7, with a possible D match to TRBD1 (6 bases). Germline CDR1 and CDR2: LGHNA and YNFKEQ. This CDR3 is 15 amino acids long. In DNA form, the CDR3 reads TGTGCCAGCAACCAAGATCTGGGGACAATCAACAAGCAGTACTTC. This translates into CASNQDLGTINKQYF.

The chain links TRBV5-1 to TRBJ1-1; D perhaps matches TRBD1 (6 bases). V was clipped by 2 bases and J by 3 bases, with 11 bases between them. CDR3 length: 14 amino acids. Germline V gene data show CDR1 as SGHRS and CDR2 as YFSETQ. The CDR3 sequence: CASSLQGVYTEAFF. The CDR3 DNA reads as TGCGCCAGCAGCTTACAGGGTGTGTACACTGAAGCTTTCTTT.

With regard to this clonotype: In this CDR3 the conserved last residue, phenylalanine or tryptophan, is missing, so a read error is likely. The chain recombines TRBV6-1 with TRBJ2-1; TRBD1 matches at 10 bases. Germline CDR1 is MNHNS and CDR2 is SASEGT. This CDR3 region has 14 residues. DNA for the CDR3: TGTACCAACAGTGGGACAGGGGAATTGGATGAGCAGTTCTAC. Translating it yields CTNSGTGELDEQFY.

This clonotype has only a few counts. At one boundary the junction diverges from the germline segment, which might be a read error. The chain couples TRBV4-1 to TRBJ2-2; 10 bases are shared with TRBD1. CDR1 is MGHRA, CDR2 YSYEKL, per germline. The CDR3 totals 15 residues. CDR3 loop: CTSSLGQGGTGELFF. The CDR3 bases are TGCACCAGCAGCCTCGGACAGGGAGGGACAGGGGAGCTTTTTTTT.

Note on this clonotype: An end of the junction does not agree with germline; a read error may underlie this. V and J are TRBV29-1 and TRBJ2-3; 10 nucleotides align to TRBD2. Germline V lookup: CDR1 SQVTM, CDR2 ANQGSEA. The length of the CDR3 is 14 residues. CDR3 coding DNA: TGCAGCGCCGCCTGGACTAGCGGCACAGATATGCAGTATTTT. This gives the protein CSAAWTSGTDMQYF.

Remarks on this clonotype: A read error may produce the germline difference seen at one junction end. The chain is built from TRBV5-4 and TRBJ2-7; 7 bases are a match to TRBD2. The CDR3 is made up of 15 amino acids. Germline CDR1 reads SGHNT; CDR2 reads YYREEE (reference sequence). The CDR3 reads CVSGGDASGPYEQYF. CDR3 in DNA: TGTGTCAGCGGCGGTGACGCTAGCGGACCCTATGAGCAGTACTTC. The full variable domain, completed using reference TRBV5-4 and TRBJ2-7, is ETGVTQSPTHLIKTRGQQVTLRCSSQSGHNTVSWYQQALGQGPQFIFQYYREEENGRGNFPPRFSGLQFPNYSSELNVNALELDDSALYLCVSGGDASGPYEQYFGPGTRLTVT.

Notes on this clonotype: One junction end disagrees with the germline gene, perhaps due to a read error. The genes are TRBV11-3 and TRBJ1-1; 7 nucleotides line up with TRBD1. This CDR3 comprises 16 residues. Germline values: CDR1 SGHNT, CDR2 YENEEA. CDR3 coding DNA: TGTGCCGGCGGCTTCCGGGACAGAACCCTGAACACTAAAGCCTTCTTT. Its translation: CAGGFRDRTLNTKAFF.

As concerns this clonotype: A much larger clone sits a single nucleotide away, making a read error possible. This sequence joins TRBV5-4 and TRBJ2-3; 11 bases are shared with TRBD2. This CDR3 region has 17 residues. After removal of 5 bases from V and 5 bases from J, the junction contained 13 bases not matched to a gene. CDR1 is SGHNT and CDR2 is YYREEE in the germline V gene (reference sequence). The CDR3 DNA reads TGTGCCAGCAGGTTAGGTCTACTAGCGGGGGCGGGAGATACGCAGTATTTT. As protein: CASRLGLLAGAGDTQYF.

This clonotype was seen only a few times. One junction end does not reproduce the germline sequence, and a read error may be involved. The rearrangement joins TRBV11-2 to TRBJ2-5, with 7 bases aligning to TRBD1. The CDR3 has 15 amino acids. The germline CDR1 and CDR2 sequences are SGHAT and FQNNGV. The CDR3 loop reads CAGSPGTVEHEAQYF. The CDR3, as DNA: TGTGCCGGCAGCCCGGGGACAGTTGAGCATGAGGCCCAGTACTTC. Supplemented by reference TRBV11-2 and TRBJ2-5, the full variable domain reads EAGVAQSPRYKIIEKRQSVAFWCNPISGHATLYWYQQILGQGPKLLIQFQNNGVVDDSQLPKDRFSAERLKGVDSTLKIQPAKLEDSAVYLCAGSPGTVEHEAQYFGPGTRLLVL.

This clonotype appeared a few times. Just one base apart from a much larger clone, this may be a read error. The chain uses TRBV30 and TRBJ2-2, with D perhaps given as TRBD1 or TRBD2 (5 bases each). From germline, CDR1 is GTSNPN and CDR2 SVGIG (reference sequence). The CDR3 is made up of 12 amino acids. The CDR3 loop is CAWARGAGKLFF. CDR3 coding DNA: TGTGCCTGGGCCCGAGGGGCCGGGAAGCTGTTTTTT.

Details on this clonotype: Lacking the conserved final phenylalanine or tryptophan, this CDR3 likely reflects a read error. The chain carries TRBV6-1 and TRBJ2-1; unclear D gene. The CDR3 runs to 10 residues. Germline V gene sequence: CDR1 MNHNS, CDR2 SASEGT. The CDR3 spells CASSYNVQFL. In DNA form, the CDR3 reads TGTGCCAGCAGTTACAATGTGCAGTTCTTA.

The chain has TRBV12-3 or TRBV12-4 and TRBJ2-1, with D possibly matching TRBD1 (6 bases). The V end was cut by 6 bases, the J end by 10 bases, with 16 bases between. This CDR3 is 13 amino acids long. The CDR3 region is CASRGTMAREQFF. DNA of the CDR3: TGTGCCAGCAGGGGGACAATGGCCCGGGAGCAGTTCTTC.

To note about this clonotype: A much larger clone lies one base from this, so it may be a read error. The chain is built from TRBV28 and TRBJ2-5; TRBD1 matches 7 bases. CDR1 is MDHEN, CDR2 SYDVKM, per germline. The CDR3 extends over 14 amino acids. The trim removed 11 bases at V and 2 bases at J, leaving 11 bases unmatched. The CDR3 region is CAVYGQDKQETQYF. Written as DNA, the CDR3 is TGTGCCGTTTACGGACAGGATAAACAAGAGACCCAGTACTTC.

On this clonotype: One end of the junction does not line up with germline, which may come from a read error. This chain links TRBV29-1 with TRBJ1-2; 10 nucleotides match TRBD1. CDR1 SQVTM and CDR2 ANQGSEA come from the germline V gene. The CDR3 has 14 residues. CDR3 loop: CSAQVPGQGSGYTF. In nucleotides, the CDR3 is TGTAGCGCTCAAGTTCCGGGACAGGGGAGTGGCTACACCTTC.

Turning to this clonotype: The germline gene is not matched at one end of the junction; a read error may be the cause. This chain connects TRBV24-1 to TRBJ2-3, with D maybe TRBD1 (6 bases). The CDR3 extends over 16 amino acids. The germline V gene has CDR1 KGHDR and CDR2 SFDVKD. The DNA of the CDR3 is TGTACCACACAAGGTAAAGGGGGTTACCACACAGATGCGCAGTATTTT. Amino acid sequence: CTTQGKGGYHTDAQYF.

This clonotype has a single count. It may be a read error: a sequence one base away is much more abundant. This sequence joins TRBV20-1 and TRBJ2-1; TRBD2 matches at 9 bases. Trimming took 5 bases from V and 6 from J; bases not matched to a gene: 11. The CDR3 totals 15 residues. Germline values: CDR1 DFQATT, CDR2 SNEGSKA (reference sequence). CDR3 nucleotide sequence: TGCAGTGCTGAAGCCGGGACTAGCTGCTCCAATGAGCAGTTCTTC. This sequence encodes CSAEAGTSCSNEQFF.

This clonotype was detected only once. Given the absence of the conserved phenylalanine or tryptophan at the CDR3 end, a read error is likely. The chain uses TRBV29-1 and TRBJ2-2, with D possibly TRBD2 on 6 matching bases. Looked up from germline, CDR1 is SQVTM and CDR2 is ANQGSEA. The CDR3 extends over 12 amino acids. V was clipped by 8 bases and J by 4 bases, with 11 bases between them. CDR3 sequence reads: CSTGRGTGELFL. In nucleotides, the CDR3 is TGCAGCACCGGGCGGGGCACCGGGGAGCTGTTTCTT.

The CDR3 reads CISSERAGANVLTF. CDR3 coding DNA: TGTATCAGCAGTGAGAGGGCTGGGGCCAACGTCCTGACTTTC. The chain recombines TRBV6-1 with TRBJ2-6, with TRBD2 as a possible D gene (5 bases). Germline V CDR1 and CDR2: MNHNS, SASEGT. This CDR3 is 14 amino acids long.

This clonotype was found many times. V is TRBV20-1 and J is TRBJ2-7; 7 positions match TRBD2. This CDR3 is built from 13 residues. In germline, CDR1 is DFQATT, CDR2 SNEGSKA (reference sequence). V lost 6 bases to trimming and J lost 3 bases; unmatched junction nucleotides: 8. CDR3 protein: CSAAGRTSYEQYF. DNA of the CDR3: TGCAGTGCCGCGGGGAGGACTAGCTACGAGCAGTACTTC.

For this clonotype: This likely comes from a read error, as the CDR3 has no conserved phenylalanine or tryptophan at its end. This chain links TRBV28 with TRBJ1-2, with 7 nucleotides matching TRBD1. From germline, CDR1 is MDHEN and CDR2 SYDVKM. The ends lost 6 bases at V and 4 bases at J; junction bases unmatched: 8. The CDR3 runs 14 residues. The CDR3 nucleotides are TGTGCCAGCAGGCACGGGACAGCTATCTATGGCTACACCTTA. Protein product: CASRHGTAIYGYTL.